This T cell receptor beta chain stems from a study of blood T cell repertoires in COVID-19. Overall study: Samples came from the United States, Italy and Spain, spanning acute and convalescent COVID-19. T cells, B-cell-depleted T cells, or PBMCs provided the cDNA or gDNA that served as material.

Produced via immunoSEQ multiplex PCR; TCRdb's table is partial and in-frame only. The sample holds around 26,000 clones, around three quarters seen once. Germline CDR1 is MDHEN and CDR2 is SYDVKM. CDR3 length: 16 residues. Trimming removed 10 bases from V and 5 bases from J; junction bases left unmatched: 14. This clone was counted once. Sequencing was carried out using peripheral blood. This sequence originates from a man between 65 and 85 years old with acute or convalescent COVID-19. The chain carries TRBV28 and TRBJ2-5; TRBD2 matches 12 bases. CDR3 DNA: TGTGCCACTACTGCGGCCCTAGCGGGAGGGCAGGAGACCCAGTACTTC. It codes for CATTAALAGGQETQYF.